These T cell receptor beta chains were read from a single sample in a study of T cell changes during pregnancy in multiple sclerosis. Profiled with immunoSEQ multiplex PCR; TCRdb holds only in-frame clones, not every one. The sample lists roughly 60,000 clones, about 93% occurring once. The sample consisted of CD4+ T cells from peripheral blood mononuclear cells, taken before pregnancy. These receptors were taken from a female donor with multiple sclerosis, enrolled in a pregnancy study. The CDR3 runs from the conserved cysteine through the conserved F or W. The D gene is left open where the match is weak. The size entry is marked missing in some rows and otherwise reads once, few, many or a size class.

- TRBJ1-2 TRBD1 TRBV11-2 CASTLSDRGLYGYTF TGTGCCAGCACCTTGTCGGACAGGGGGCTTTATGGCTACACCTTC
once TRBJ2-3 - TRBV15 CATSIKGDYSNF TGTGCCACCAGCATCAAGGGGGACTACTCGAATTTT
- TRBJ2-2 TRBD1 TRBV9 CASSVGIGTGGNTGELFF TGTGCCAGCAGCGTAGGGATTGGGACAGGGGGGAACACCGGGGAGCTGTTTTTT
- TRBJ1-3 - TRBV18 CASSPQASSGNTIYF TGTGCCAGCTCACCACAAGCTTCCTCTGGAAACACCATATATTTT
- TRBJ2-5 TRBD1 TRBV18 CASTGQLQETQYF TGTGCCAGCACGGGACAGCTCCAAGAGACCCAGTACTTC
- TRBJ1-1 TRBD1 TRBV4-3 CASSQALTGGEAFF TGCGCCAGCAGCCAAGCGCTGACAGGGGGAGAAGCTTTCTTT
- TRBJ2-7 - TRBV11-2 CASSPLVGLTGSGHEQYF TGTGCCAGCAGTCCTCTCGTCGGACTAACGGGTTCTGGCCACGAGCAGTACTTC
- TRBJ2-7 TRBD1 TRBV5-4 CASSSGQGYEQYF TGTGCCAGCAGCTCTGGACAGGGCTACGAGCAGTACTTC
- TRBJ2-7 - TRBV2 CASSQDSTYEQYF TGTGCCAGCAGTCAAGACAGCACCTACGAGCAGTACTTC
- TRBJ2-3 - TRBV20-1 CSAILTDTQYF TGCAGTGCTATCCTCACAGATACGCAGTATTTT
once TRBJ2-1 - TRBV7-2 CATAGGPYNEQFF TGTGCCACCGCCGGCGGGCCGTACAATGAGCAGTTCTTC
- TRBJ1-2 - TRBV5-6 CASKNLRAYGYTF TGTGCCAGCAAAAACCTTCGAGCCTATGGCTACACCTTC
- TRBJ2-1 TRBD2 TRBV9 CASSAVTSGPGQFF TGTGCCAGCAGCGCTGTGACTAGCGGTCCCGGGCAGTTCTTC
- TRBJ2-7 TRBD1 TRBV27 CASSTRQGVSYEQYF TGTGCCAGCAGTACCCGACAGGGGGTTAGCTACGAGCAGTACTTC
- TRBJ2-5 TRBD2 TRBV15 CATSRDTSGSGETQYF TGTGCCACCAGCAGAGATACAAGCGGGAGTGGGGAGACCCAGTACTTC
- TRBJ2-5 - TRBV2 CASTSGRQETQYF TGTGCCAGCACCTCTGGGAGACAAGAGACCCAGTACTTC
- TRBJ1-4 - TRBV18 CASSQLPPTSGSTNEKLFF TGTGCCAGCTCACAACTGCCACCCACATCGGGGTCGACTAATGAAAAACTGTTTTTT
- TRBJ2-1 - TRBV23-1 CASRTTGTMGGYNEQFF TGCGCCAGCAGAACCACAGGGACGATGGGGGGGTACAATGAGCAGTTCTTC
- TRBJ2-5 TRBD1 TRBV19 CASSPQGTGEETQYF TGTGCCAGTAGTCCCCAGGGGACAGGGGAAGAGACCCAGTACTTC
- TRBJ2-7 - TRBV4-3 CASSQDPRHGGYEQYF TGCGCCAGCAGCCAAGATCCACGACACGGAGGCTACGAGCAGTACTTC
- TRBJ2-5 - TRBV5-4 CASSQEQGGMQETQYF TGTGCCAGCAGCCAAGAACAGGGGGGGATGCAAGAGACCCAGTACTTC
- TRBJ1-2 - TRBV5-5 CASSLTDYGYTF TGTGCCAGCAGCTTGACAGATTATGGCTACACCTTC
few TRBJ1-1 TRBD1 TRBV30 CAWSRQGGTEAFF TGTGCCTGGAGTCGACAGGGGGGGACTGAAGCTTTCTTT
- TRBJ2-3 TRBD1 TRBV7-2 CASSRRTGRDTQYF TGTGCCAGCAGCAGGCGGACAGGGAGGGATACGCAGTATTTT
- TRBJ2-6 - TRBV5-8 CASNTLRLTQGGANVLTF TGTGCCAGCAACACCCTAAGGCTGACGCAGGGGGGGGCCAACGTCCTGACTTTC
- TRBJ2-3 TRBD1 TRBV2 CATLGQGVDTQYF TGTGCCACCCTGGGACAGGGGGTAGATACGCAGTATTTT
- TRBJ1-3 - TRBV10-3 CAISPPPAVVSGNTIYF TGTGCCATCAGCCCGCCCCCCGCGGTGGTCTCTGGAAACACCATATATTTT
- TRBJ1-1 - TRBV7-2 CASSLGQLNTEAFF TGTGCCAGCAGCTTAGGGCAGTTGAACACTGAAGCTTTCTTT
- TRBJ2-1 - TRBV5-1 CASSVGSSYNEQFF TGCGCCAGCAGCGTGGGTAGCTCCTACAATGAGCAGTTCTTC
- TRBJ2-4 - TRBV7-9 CASSLAPVIDAKNIQYF TGTGCCAGCAGCTTAGCGCCGGTTATTGATGCCAAAAACATTCAGTACTTC
- TRBJ1-2 - TRBV18 CASSPVDSSKYGYTF TGTGCCAGCTCACCGGTGGATAGCAGTAAATATGGCTACACCTTC
- TRBJ1-1 - TRBV14 CASSHPLNTEAFF TGTGCCAGCAGCCACCCATTGAACACTGAAGCTTTCTTT
- TRBJ2-3 - TRBV7-9 CASSLTGSTDTQYF TGTGCCAGCAGCTTGACAGGTAGCACAGATACGCAGTATTTT
- TRBJ1-2 TRBD1 TRBV7-9 CASSSDRDTYGYTF TGTGCCAGCAGCTCCGACAGGGATACCTATGGCTACACCTTC
- TRBJ2-7 TRBD1 TRBV27 CASRGQGALYEQYF TGTGCCAGCAGGGGACAGGGGGCCTTGTACGAGCAGTACTTC
- TRBJ2-5 - TRBV4-3 CASSQDVFRAQYF TGCGCCAGCAGCCAAGATGTTTTCCGGGCCCAGTACTTC
- TRBJ1-2 - TRBV30 CAWSIRQPSLLSYGYTF TGTGCCTGGAGTATACGACAGCCTTCCCTATTGAGTTATGGCTACACCTTC
- TRBJ1-5 TRBD1 TRBV7-8 CASSLLTGNSNQPQHF TGTGCCAGCAGCTTACTGACAGGGAATAGCAATCAGCCCCAGCATTTT
- TRBJ2-1 - TRBV5-4 CASSLASGLYNEQFF TGTGCCAGCAGCTTGGCAAGCGGGCTTTACAATGAGCAGTTCTTC
once TRBJ1-4 TRBD1 TRBV2 CASSRQGTTNEKLFF TGTGCCAGCAGCCGACAGGGGACAACTAATGAAAAACTGTTTTTT
- TRBJ2-2 TRBD2 TRBV14 CASSSTSGRKGELFF TGTGCCAGCAGCTCGACTAGCGGGAGGAAAGGGGAGCTGTTTTTT
- TRBJ2-3 - TRBV5-1 CASSRNTGRTDTQYF TGCGCCAGCAGCCGCAACACGGGGAGGACAGATACGCAGTATTTT
once TRBJ2-1 TRBD1 TRBV7-2 CASSTAGGNEQFF TGTGCCAGCAGCACCGCAGGGGGCAACGAGCAGTTCTTC
- TRBJ2-5 TRBD2 TRBV4-1 CASSQEGDGRLQETQYF TGCGCCAGCAGCCAAGAGGGGGACGGGAGGCTACAAGAGACCCAGTACTTC
once TRBJ1-3 - TRBV29-1 CSVEEMIGGSGNTIYF TGCAGCGTTGAAGAAATGATCGGGGGTTCTGGAAACACCATATATTTT
- TRBJ2-3 - TRBV5-5 CASSLGSQVFTDTQYF TGTGCCAGCAGCTTGGGCTCGCAGGTATTCACAGATACGCAGTATTTT